These 12 T cell receptor beta chains were sequenced from one sample in a study of cytomegalovirus exposure and HLA in healthy donors. PCR involved 60 Vbeta and 13 Jbeta primers. Sequenced by immunoSEQ multiplex PCR; TCRdb stores in-frame clones only, minus some. This repertoire shows 70,000 or so clones, roughly 89% found once; its top ten account for roughly 2%. Material for sequencing was PBMCs. Every receptor here comes from a woman in her 30s in good health and CMV-seronegative.

This clone was counted only a few times. The J gene is TRBJ2-7, the V gene TRBV5-6; TRBD1 matches 10 bases. The CDR3 has 15 residues. CDR1 is SGHDT and CDR2 is YYEEEE in the germline V gene. V shed 0 bases and J 2 bases; nucleotides not matched to a gene: 2. In nucleotides, the CDR3 is TGTGCCAGCAGCTTGGTAGGACAGGGGGCCTACGAGCAGTACTTC. This codes for CASSLVGQGAYEQYF. The full variable domain, completed using reference TRBV5-6 and TRBJ2-7, is DAGVTQSPTHLIKTRGQQVTLRCSPKSGHDTVSWYQQALGQGPQFIFQYYEEEERQRGNFPDRFSGHQFPNYSSELNVNALLLGDSALYLCASSLVGQGAYEQYFGPGTRLTVT.

This clone was seen a single time. The genes are TRBV5-1 and TRBJ2-5; 7 bases are a match to TRBD1. Near its end, the DNA agrees better with TRBJ2-7, so the J call may be wrong. From germline, CDR1 is SGHRS and CDR2 YFSETQ. The CDR3 has 15 amino acids. The DNA of the CDR3 is TGCGCCAGCAGGGGACAGCCATACGAGGGATACGAGCAGTACTTC. Translated, it gives CASRGQPYEGYEQYF.

The V and J genes are TRBV7-3 and TRBJ2-3; D is possibly TRBD1 (5 bases). The CDR3 length is 15 residues. The V end lost 5 bases, the J end lost 4 bases, and 16 bases lay between the germline ends. The germline gives CDR1 SGHTA, CDR2 FQGTGA. DNA of the CDR3: TGTGCCAGCAGCCCCCGGTTAGGGGCCGCAGATACGCAGTATTTT. Protein: CASSPRLGAADTQYF. Full variable domain (remainder filled in from reference TRBV7-3 and TRBJ2-3): GAGVSQTPSNKVTEKGKYVELRCDPISGHTALYWYRQSLGQGPEFLIYFQGTGAADDSGLPNDRFFAVRPEGSVSTLKIQRTERGDSAVYLCASSPRLGAADTQYFGPGTRLTVL.

This chain connects TRBV11-3 to TRBJ2-5; TRBD1 is a possible D gene (6 bases). The CDR3 runs 14 residues. Germline V gene sequence: CDR1 SGHNT, CDR2 YENEEA. Trimming took 2 bases from V and 5 from J, leaving 12 bases between them. DNA of the CDR3: TGTGCCAGCAGCTTAAATTCACAGGGTGAGACCCAGTACTTC. This gives the protein CASSLNSQGETQYF.

The chain uses TRBV30 and TRBJ2-3, with TRBD2 matching over 13 bases. There are 16 residues in the CDR3. The V gene's germline CDR1 is GTSNPN and CDR2 SVGIG (reference sequence). The trim removed 3 bases at V and 5 bases at J, leaving 8 bases unmatched. CDR3 amino acids: CAWSLGLAGVGDTQYF. The CDR3, as DNA: TGTGCCTGGAGCTTAGGACTAGCGGGAGTTGGAGATACGCAGTATTTT.

This chain connects TRBV7-2 to TRBJ1-5, with TRBD1 identical over 7 bases. The CDR3 spans 14 residues. J gave up 2 bases and V 5 bases, and 3 bases lay outside the gene matches. Germline V lookup: CDR1 SGHTA, CDR2 FQGNSA. CDR3 bases: TGTGCCAGCAGCGCTACAGGGGGCAATCAGCCCCAGCATTTT. It is translated as CASSATGGNQPQHF. The variable domain in full, completed from reference TRBV7-2 and TRBJ1-5, reads GAGVSQSPSNKVTEKGKDVELRCDPISGHTALYWYRQSLGQGLEFLIYFQGNSAPDKSGLPSDRFSAERTGGSVSTLTIQRTQQEDSAVYLCASSATGGNQPQHFGDGTRLSIL.

The chain is built from TRBV7-9 and TRBJ2-7, with 11 bases identical to TRBD2. V lost 5 bases, J lost 5 bases, and 11 bases stayed unmatched. The germline V gene encodes CDR1 SEHNR and CDR2 FQNEAQ (reference sequence). The CDR3 extends over 16 amino acids. The CDR3 is CASSGTSGGVKDEQYF. In DNA, the CDR3 is TGTGCCAGCAGCGGGACTAGCGGCGGAGTGAAAGACGAGCAGTACTTC.

The table lists this clone with a count of one. The rearrangement uses TRBV5-1 and TRBJ1-1; TRBD1 matches at 11 bases. CDR1 and CDR2 from the germline V gene are SGHRS and YFSETQ. There are 17 residues in the CDR3. V trimming: 0 bases; J trimming: 0 bases; junction bases outside the gene matches: 4. The CDR3 sequence is CASSLGTGGSVNTEAFF. The CDR3 region has the DNA TGCGCCAGCAGCTTGGGGACAGGGGGCTCGGTGAACACTGAAGCTTTCTTT.

The V and J genes are TRBV5-4 and TRBJ2-7; D possibly corresponds to TRBD1 (6 bases). The CDR3 is made up of 18 amino acids. V lost 4 bases to trimming and J lost 0 bases, with 23 bases between them. Per germline, CDR1 SGHNT and CDR2 YYREEE (reference sequence). CDR3 nucleotides: TGTGCCAGCAGCCCCCCCCACAGCAGGGGCCTCCGCTCCTACGAGCAGTACTTC. Its translation: CASSPPHSRGLRSYEQYF. Full variable domain (outside the CDR3, taken from reference TRBV5-4 and TRBJ2-7): ETGVTQSPTHLIKTRGQQVTLRCSSQSGHNTVSWYQQALGQGPQFIFQYYREEENGRGNFPPRFSGLQFPNYSSELNVNALELDDSALYLCASSPPHSRGLRSYEQYFGPGTRLTVT.

This clone has a single count. The genes are TRBV28 and TRBJ2-1; 7 bases are a match to TRBD2. Trimming at V came to 10 bases and at J to 4 bases, leaving 10 bases not matched to a gene. The CDR3 is 14 amino acids. From germline, CDR1 is MDHEN and CDR2 SYDVKM. The chain's CDR3 is CATGLPRFYNEQFF. The CDR3 bases are TGTGCCACGGGACTACCCCGCTTTTACAATGAGCAGTTCTTC.

CDR3 DNA sequence: TGTGCCACGCTGACCACAGGTTACGAGCAGTACTTC. It specifies CATLTTGYEQYF. The chain is built from TRBV10-3 and TRBJ2-7; tentatively, D is TRBD1 (5 bases). CDR1 is ENHRY, CDR2 SYGVKD, per germline. The length of the CDR3 is 12 residues. With 10 bases removed from V and 4 bases from J, the gap between germline ends came to 14 bases.

The CDR3 spells CASSSTGPRAYGYTF. In nucleotides, the CDR3 is TGTGCCAGTAGTTCTACAGGGCCTCGGGCCTATGGCTACACCTTC. J is TRBJ1-2 and V is TRBV19, with a possible D match to TRBD1 (6 bases). V gave up 5 bases and J gave up 4 bases, with 17 bases separating them. The CDR3 is made up of 15 amino acids. Germline V gene data show CDR1 as LNHDA and CDR2 as SQIVND (reference sequence). Filled out from reference TRBV19 and TRBJ1-2, the complete variable domain reads DGGITQSPKYLFRKEGQNVTLSCEQNLNHDAMYWYRQDPGQGLRLIYYSQIVNDFQKGDIAEGYSVSREKKESFPLTVTSAQKNPTAFYLCASSSTGPRAYGYTFGSGTRLTVV.